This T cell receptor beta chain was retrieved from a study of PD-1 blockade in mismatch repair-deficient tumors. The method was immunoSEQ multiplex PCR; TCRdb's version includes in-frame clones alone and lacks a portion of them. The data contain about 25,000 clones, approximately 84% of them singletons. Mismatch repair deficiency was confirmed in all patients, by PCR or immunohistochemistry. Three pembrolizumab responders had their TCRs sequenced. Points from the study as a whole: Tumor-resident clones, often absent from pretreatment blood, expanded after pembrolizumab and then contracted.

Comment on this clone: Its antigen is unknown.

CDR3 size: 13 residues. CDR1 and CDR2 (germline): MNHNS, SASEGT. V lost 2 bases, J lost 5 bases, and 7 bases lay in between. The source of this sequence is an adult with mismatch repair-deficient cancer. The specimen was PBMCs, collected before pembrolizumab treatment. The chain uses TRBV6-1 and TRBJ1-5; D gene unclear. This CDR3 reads CASSEREDQPQHF. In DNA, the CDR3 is TGTGCCAGCAGTGAAAGGGAGGATCAGCCCCAGCATTTT.